This T cell receptor beta chain was obtained from a study of PD-L1 blockade in urothelial cancer. TCRdb keeps only in-frame clones here, not all; method: immunoSEQ multiplex PCR. The sample consists of about 36,000 clones, approximately 80% of them appearing once. Time point: peripheral blood 6 weeks after treatment start. V was trimmed by 0 bases and J by 2 bases, leaving 13 bases between them. CDR1 MNHEY and CDR2 SVGAGI come from the germline V gene. This CDR3 has 16 residues. The chain links TRBV6-5 to TRBJ1-1, with no clear D. The clonotype comes from a man in his forties with urothelial cancer. The sequenced sample was PBMCs, obtained around atezolizumab (anti-PD-L1) treatment. The chain's CDR3 is CASSYSISLTNTEAFF. CDR3 bases: TGTGCCAGCAGTTACTCGATATCCCTAACCAACACTGAAGCTTTCTTT.